Here is one T cell receptor beta chain with its context. Its antigen is still unknown. This sample is part of a study of T cell clones after liver transplantation. Across the study: Post-transplant blood was tracked for graft-donor-reactive T cell clones identified in a pre-transplant mixed lymphocyte reaction.

Clones were sequenced by immunoSEQ multiplex PCR, and TCRdb holds only the in-frame ones, with some missing. This sample has more than 20,000 clones, with 75% to 80% found just once. In germline, CDR1 is MGHRA, CDR2 YSYEKL. Trimming stripped 7 bases from V and 0 bases from J, with 13 bases between. This CDR3 has 15 amino acids. Study-wide results and limits: Migration into the graft, not deletion, may explain lost graft donor-reactive T cells.

The sample here was CD8+ T cells from blood, taken around 54 months after liver transplant. This clonotype was sampled from a human patient who received a liver transplant. Some T cells may have come from the graft donor. This chain joins TRBV4-1 and TRBJ1-5, with D possibly matching TRBD1 (6 bases). Written as DNA, the CDR3 is TGCGCCAGCACCCCTAACAGGGATAGCAATCAGCCCCAGCATTTT. Translating it yields CASTPNRDSNQPQHF.